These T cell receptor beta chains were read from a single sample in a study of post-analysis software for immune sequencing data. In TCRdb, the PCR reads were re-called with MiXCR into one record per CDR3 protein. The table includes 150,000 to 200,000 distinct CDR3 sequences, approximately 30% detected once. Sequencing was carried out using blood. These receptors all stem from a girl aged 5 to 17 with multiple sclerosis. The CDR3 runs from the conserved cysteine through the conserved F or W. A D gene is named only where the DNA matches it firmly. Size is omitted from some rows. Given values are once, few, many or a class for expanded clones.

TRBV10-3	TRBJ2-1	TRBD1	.	CAISASGGSNEQCF	TGTGCCATCAGTGCCTCAGGGGGATCCAATGAGCAGTGCTTC
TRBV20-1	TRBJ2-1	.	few	CSADERDEQFF	TGCAGTGCCGATGAGCGGGATGAGCAGTTCTTC
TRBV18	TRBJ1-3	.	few	CASSPPGGSGNTIYF	TGTGCCAGCTCACCACCCGGGGGCTCGGGAAACACCATATATTTT
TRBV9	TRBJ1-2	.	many	CASSSEGNNYGYTF	TGTGCCAGCAGCTCAGAGGGTAACAACTATGGCTACACCTTC
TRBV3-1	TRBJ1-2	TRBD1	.	CASSQGTGSNYGYTF	TGTGCCAGCAGCCAAGGGACAGGGTCCAACTATGGCTACACCTTC
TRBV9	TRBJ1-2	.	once	CASSVAREANYGYTF	TGTGCCAGCAGCGTTGCCAGGGAGGCGAACTATGGCTACACCTTC
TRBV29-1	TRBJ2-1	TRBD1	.	CSVEGVPGQYYNEQFF	TGCAGCGTTGAAGGGGTCCCGGGACAGTACTACAATGAGCAGTTCTTC
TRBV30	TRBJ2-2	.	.	CAWGGTVYTGELFF	TGTGCCTGGGGAGGTACAGTATACACCGGGGAGCTGTTTTTT
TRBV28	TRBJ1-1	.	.	CASSLLNTEAFF	TGTGCCAGCAGTTTGCTGAACACTGAAGCTTTCTTT
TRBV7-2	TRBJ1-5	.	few	CASRSGVLEPQHF	TGTGCCAGCAGGTCGGGGGTTCTTGAGCCCCAGCATTTT
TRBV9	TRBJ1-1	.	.	CASSPPRGLNTEAFF	TGTGCCAGCAGCCCCCCCCGGGGCTTGAACACTGAAGCTTTCTTT
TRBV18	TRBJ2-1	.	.	CAGSPWVDEQFF	TGTGCCGGCTCACCATGGGTAGATGAGCAGTTCTTC
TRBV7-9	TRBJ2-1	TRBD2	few	CASSPGTSGNNEQFF	TGTGCCAGCAGCCCCGGGACTAGCGGGAACAATGAGCAGTTCTTC
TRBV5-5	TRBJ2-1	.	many	CASSFGGETNEQFF	TGTGCCAGCAGCTTTGGAGGGGAGACTAATGAGCAGTTCTTC
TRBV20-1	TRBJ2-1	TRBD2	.	CSAPRLAGGLNEQFF	TGCAGTGCTCCGCGACTAGCGGGGGGCCTCAATGAGCAGTTCTTC
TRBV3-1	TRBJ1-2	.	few	CASSQEGDGYTF	TGTGCCAGCAGCCAAGAGGGAGACGGCTACACCTTC
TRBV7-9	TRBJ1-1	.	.	CASSFPPGGRGTEAFF	TGTGCCAGCAGCTTTCCCCCTGGGGGAAGGGGCACTGAAGCTTTCTTT
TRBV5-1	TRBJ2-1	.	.	CASRLRFWAGRSNEQFF	TGCGCCAGCAGGTTGCGTTTCTGGGCAGGGAGGAGCAATGAGCAGTTCTTC
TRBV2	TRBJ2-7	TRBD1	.	CASRVDRDSYEQYF	TGTGCCAGCAGGGTGGACAGGGACTCCTACGAGCAGTACTTC
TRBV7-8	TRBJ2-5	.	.	CASSPSTESKQYF	TGTGCCAGCAGCCCTTCTACCGAGTCGAAGCAGTACTTC
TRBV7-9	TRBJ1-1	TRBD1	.	CASSITQGSTEAFF	TGTGCCAGCAGCATAACACAGGGGTCGACTGAAGCTTTCTTT
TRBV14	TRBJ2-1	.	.	CASSHGSRDYNEQFF	TGTGCCAGCAGCCACGGGTCCAGGGACTACAATGAGCAGTTCTTC
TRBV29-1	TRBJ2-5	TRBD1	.	CSANYRGQETQYF	TGCAGCGCAAACTACAGGGGACAAGAGACCCAGTACTTC
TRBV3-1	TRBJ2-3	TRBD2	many	CASSAHGGDTQYF	TGTGCCAGCAGCGCCCACGGGGGGGATACGCAGTATTTT
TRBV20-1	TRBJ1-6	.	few	CSGRGDANSPPHF	TGCAGTGGCAGAGGGGACGCCAATTCACCCCCCCACTTT
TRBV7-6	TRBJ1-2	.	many	CASSPGTAYGYTF	TGTGCCAGCAGCCCTGGGACGGCCTATGGCTACACCTTC
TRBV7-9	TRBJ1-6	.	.	CASSLRGNNSPLHF	TGTGCCAGCAGCTTACGAGGGAATAATTCACCCCTCCACTTT
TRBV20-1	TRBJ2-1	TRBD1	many	CSARDQGQGSDEQFF	TGCAGTGCTAGAGATCAGGGACAGGGGAGCGATGAGCAGTTCTTC
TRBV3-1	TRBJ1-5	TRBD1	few	CASSQAGGADSNQPQHF	TGTGCCAGCAGCCAAGCAGGGGGCGCAGATAGCAATCAGCCCCAGCATTTT
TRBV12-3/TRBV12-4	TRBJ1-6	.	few	CASSFGPDVSPLHF	TGTGCCAGCAGTTTTGGACCCGATGTTTCACCCCTCCACTTT
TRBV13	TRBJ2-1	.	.	CASSALGSTHNEQFF	TGTGCCAGCAGTGCCCTCGGAAGTACTCACAATGAGCAGTTCTTC
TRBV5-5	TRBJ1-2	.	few	CASSLLGGRRHGYTF	TGTGCCAGCAGCTTGTTGGGAGGGCGGCGGCATGGCTACACCTTC
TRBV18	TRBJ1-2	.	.	CASSTLANYGYTF	TGTGCCAGCTCAACCCTTGCTAACTATGGCTACACCTTC
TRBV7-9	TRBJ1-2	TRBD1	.	CASSLTGTGSYGYTF	TGTGCCAGCAGCTTGACCGGGACAGGGTCCTATGGCTACACCTTC
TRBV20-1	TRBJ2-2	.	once	CSARDHQGQNTGELFF	TGCAGTGCTAGAGATCACCAGGGCCAGAACACCGGGGAGCTGTTTTTT
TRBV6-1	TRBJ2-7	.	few	CASSEVGGVGSYEQYF	TGTGCCAGCAGTGAAGTGGGGGGAGTTGGGTCCTACGAGCAGTACTTC
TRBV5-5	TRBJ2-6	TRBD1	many	CASSFGQGTGANVLTF	TGTGCCAGCAGCTTTGGACAGGGGACTGGGGCCAACGTCCTGACTTTC
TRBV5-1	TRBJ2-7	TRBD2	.	CASSFGTSGRSYEQYF	TGCGCCAGCAGTTTTGGGACTAGCGGGAGGTCCTACGAGCAGTACTTC
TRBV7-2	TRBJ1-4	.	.	CASSLVSGLGEKLFF	TGTGCCAGCAGCTTAGTATCTGGGTTGGGAGAAAAACTGTTTTTT
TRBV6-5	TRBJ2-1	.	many	CASSYSGAPVVNEQFF	TGTGCCAGCAGTTACTCAGGGGCGCCGGTTGTCAATGAGCAGTTCTTC
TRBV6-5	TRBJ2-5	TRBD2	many	CASSLGGGTQYF	TGTGCCAGCAGTCTCGGGGGGGGGACCCAGTACTTC
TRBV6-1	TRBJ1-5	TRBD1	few	CASRSLGQGGSNQPQHF	TGTGCCAGCAGATCGCTAGGACAGGGCGGGAGCAATCAGCCCCAGCATTTT
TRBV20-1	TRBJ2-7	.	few	CSARDMSGTFIYEQYF	TGCAGTGCTAGAGATATGTCTGGGACCTTCATCTACGAGCAGTACTTC
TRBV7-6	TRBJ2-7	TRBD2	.	CASSPVGREGLTYEQYF	TGTGCCAGCAGCCCGGTTGGGCGGGAGGGCCTCACTTACGAGCAGTACTTC
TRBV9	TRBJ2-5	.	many	CASSVGGPKSKQYF	TGTGCCAGCAGCGTCGGGGGGCCCAAGTCAAAGCAGTACTTC
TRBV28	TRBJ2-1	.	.	CAGSLREGWNEQFF	TGTGCCGGCAGTTTACGCGAGGGTTGGAATGAGCAGTTCTTC
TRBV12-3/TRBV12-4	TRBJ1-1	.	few	CASSFTKSENTEAFF	TGTGCCAGCAGTTTCACCAAGTCCGAGAACACTGAAGCTTTCTTT
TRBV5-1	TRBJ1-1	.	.	CASSLGGVGNTEAFF	TGCGCCAGCAGCTTGGGGGGGGTGGGGAACACTGAAGCTTTCTTT
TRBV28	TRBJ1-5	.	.	CASSLLAGGRNNQPQHF	TGTGCCAGCAGCCTCCTGGCCGGGGGTAGGAACAATCAGCCCCAGCATTTT
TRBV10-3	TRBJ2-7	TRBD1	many	CAISARGQGNTYEQYF	TGTGCCATCAGTGCCAGGGGGCAGGGGAACACCTACGAGCAGTACTTC
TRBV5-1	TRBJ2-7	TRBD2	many	CASSSGALGLAVSSYEQYF	TGCGCCAGCAGCTCAGGGGCCCTGGGACTAGCGGTGAGCTCCTACGAGCAGTACTTC
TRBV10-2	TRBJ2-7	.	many	CASSVVGGEQYF	TGCGCCAGCAGTGTGGTCGGTGGAGAGCAGTACTTC
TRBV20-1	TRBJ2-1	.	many	CSARDLRATRSSYNEQFF	TGCAGTGCTAGAGATCTAAGGGCAACTCGGAGCTCCTACAATGAGCAGTTCTTC
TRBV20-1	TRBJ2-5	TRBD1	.	CSVRGPETQYF	TGCAGTGTTAGGGGGCCTGAGACCCAGTACTTC
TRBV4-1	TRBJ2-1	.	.	CASSQEGLLYNEQFF	TGCGCCAGCAGCCAAGAGGGACTGCTTTACAATGAGCAGTTCTTC